What follows is one T cell receptor (beta chain) and its context. Sequencing was performed with immunoSEQ multiplex PCR; in TCRdb, only in-frame clones are kept and a portion is missing. This sample has roughly 83,000 clones, with around 82% found just once. The sample comes from a study of control samples from healthy donors and cancer patients. Trimming pared 6 bases from V and 2 bases from J, leaving 16 bases between. The CDR3 spans 15 residues. Germline V CDR1 and CDR2: MNHEY, SMNVEV (reference sequence). The genes are TRBV27 and TRBJ1-2; D not resolved. The specimen was blood. This clonotype was obtained from a woman aged 55 to 70 in good health. The CDR3 region has the DNA TGTGCCAGCAGCCCCACCCGGACGGGGAACTATGGCTACACCTTC. Its translation: CASSPTRTGNYGYTF.